Listed here are 32 T cell receptor beta chains from one sample, sequenced in a study of shared clonotypes between healthy human individuals (dated by TCRdb to 2019 to 2021). Libraries came from the immunoSEQ multiplex PCR assay. Imported from immuneACCESS, the table was reduced by TCRdb to in-frame sequences with V and J called. These copies leave out some clones; in studies compared against another copy, an unresolved V gene accounts for under half, and the cause of the remainder is not known. In all, the sample holds 470,000 or so clones, and over 75% of those were seen once. Roughly 13% of the sample is held by the ten biggest clonotypes. Source material: PBMCs. The receptors derive from a middle-aged woman in good health. Some clones in this sample may be carry-over from other donors' samples.

The chain recombines TRBV6-5 with TRBJ2-1, with 8 bases identical to TRBD1. CDR1 is MNHEY, CDR2 SVGAGI, per germline. The CDR3 covers 11 residues. V lost 9 bases and J lost 7; bases outside the gene matches: 2. The CDR3 region has the DNA TGTGCCAGTAGACAGGGGAATGAGCAGTTCTTC. Translated: CASRQGNEQFF.

This sequence joins TRBV10-3 and TRBJ1-2, with D tentatively TRBD1 (5 bases). Germline V gene data show CDR1 as ENHRY and CDR2 as SYGVKD. This CDR3 is built from 16 residues. V dropped 1 base and J dropped 3 bases, with 15 bases sitting between them. CDR3 DNA: TGTGCCATCAGTGAGTGGGGTAGGCAGGGAGACTATGGCTACACCTTC. Amino acids: CAISEWGRQGDYGYTF.

The chain has TRBV28 and TRBJ2-7, with 7 bases that match TRBD1. Trimming at V came to 6 bases and at J to 2 bases, leaving 10 bases not matched to a gene. CDR1 is MDHEN and CDR2 is SYDVKM in the germline V gene. The CDR3 runs to 15 residues. CDR3 DNA sequence: TGTGCCAGCAGGGCCAGAACAGGGGCCCCCTACGAGCAGTACTTC. This sequence encodes CASRARTGAPYEQYF. Full variable domain (missing parts from reference TRBV28 and TRBJ2-7): DVKVTQSSRYLVKRTGEKVFLECVQDMDHENMFWYRQDPGLGLRLIYFSYDVKMKEKGDIPEGYSVSREKKERFSLILESASTNQTSMYLCASRARTGAPYEQYFGPGTRLTVT.

A remark on this clone: Distinct nucleotide sequences in the sample also encode this CDR3. This sequence joins TRBV19 and TRBJ2-1; the match to TRBD1 covers 7 bases. Per the germline V gene, CDR1 is LNHDA and CDR2 is SQIVND (reference sequence). The CDR3 consists of 15 residues. Trimming cost V 3 bases and J 3 bases; bases outside gene matches: 5. This CDR3 is CASSMSGDSYNEQFF. CDR3 DNA: TGTGCCAGTAGTATGTCAGGGGACAGCTACAATGAGCAGTTCTTC. Filled out from reference TRBV19 and TRBJ2-1, the complete variable domain reads DGGITQSPKYLFRKEGQNVTLSCEQNLNHDAMYWYRQDPGQGLRLIYYSQIVNDFQKGDIAEGYSVSREKKESFPLTVTSAQKNPTAFYLCASSMSGDSYNEQFFGPGTRLTVL.

The chain recombines TRBV27 with TRBJ1-1; D gene unclear. In germline, CDR1 is MNHEY, CDR2 SMNVEV (reference sequence). V lost 2 bases and J 4 bases, leaving 8 bases between the germline ends. The CDR3 spans 13 residues. The CDR3 is CASSLDGTTEAFF. The CDR3 DNA is TGTGCCAGCAGTTTAGATGGAACCACTGAAGCTTTCTTT.

This clone was observed a handful of times. The chain is built from TRBV4-2 and TRBJ2-1; D unresolved. V lost 0 bases, J lost 8 bases, and 8 bases lay in between. Germline lookup yields CDR1 LGHNA and CDR2 YNFKEQ. The CDR3 is 13 amino acids. The DNA of the CDR3 is TGTGCCAGCAGCCAAGATCTTGGGTATGAGCAGTTCTTC. Amino acids: CASSQDLGYEQFF.

The V and J genes are TRBV7-2 and TRBJ2-7, with D possibly TRBD2 on 6 matching bases. Per the germline V gene, CDR1 is SGHTA and CDR2 is FQGNSA. V lost 6 bases, J lost 0 bases, and 15 bases lay in between. This CDR3 spans 15 amino acids. The CDR3 protein is CASREQSGLSYEQYF. CDR3 nucleotide sequence: TGTGCCAGCAGGGAACAGTCGGGACTCTCCTACGAGCAGTACTTC.

The chain carries TRBV7-8 and TRBJ2-7; 7 bases match TRBD1. The CDR3 spans 15 residues. V shed 6 bases and J 4 bases; nucleotides not matched to a gene: 12. CDR1 and CDR2 (germline): SGHVS, FQNEAQ. This CDR3 is CASSSNRGVLYEQYF. Here the CDR3 DNA reads TGTGCCAGCAGTTCAAACAGGGGTGTCTTGTACGAGCAGTACTTC.

Comments on this clone: A far larger clone is one base from this, pointing to a likely read error. Other DNA sequences in this specimen translate into the identical CDR3. The chain couples TRBV7-9 to TRBJ1-3; D is unresolved. The CDR3 is 14 amino acids. Germline V gene data show CDR1 as SEHNR and CDR2 as FQNEAQ (reference sequence). Trimming stripped 5 bases from V and 0 bases from J, with 8 bases between. As DNA, the CDR3 is TGTGCCAGCAGCCTAGGTTACTCTGGAAACACCATATATTTT. It encodes CASSLGYSGNTIYF.

J is TRBJ1-4 and V is TRBV27; maybe TRBD1 (6 bases). In germline, CDR1 is MNHEY, CDR2 SMNVEV (reference sequence). This CDR3 contains 15 residues. V shed 5 bases and J shed 6 bases, with 16 bases lying between them. CDR3 region: CASSPRWGADEKLFF. CDR3 sequence (DNA): TGTGCCAGCAGTCCTCGGTGGGGGGCGGATGAAAAACTGTTTTTT.

The chain employs TRBV4-2 and TRBJ1-3; 7 bases map to TRBD1. CDR1 and CDR2 from the germline V gene are LGHNA and YNFKEQ. After removal of 0 bases from V and 0 bases from J, the junction contained 2 bases not matched to a gene. CDR3 length: 16 residues. CDR3 sequence: CASSQEGTASGNTIYF. The CDR3 DNA sequence: TGTGCCAGCAGCCAAGAAGGGACAGCCTCTGGAAACACCATATATTTT.

The chain couples TRBV9 to TRBJ2-5; 7 nucleotides match TRBD2. The assigned J gene may be wrong: the sequence end matches TRBJ2-7 better. Looked up from germline, CDR1 is SGDLS and CDR2 is YYNGEE. The CDR3 consists of 14 residues. The CDR3 spells CASSTTSAHYEQYF. CDR3 DNA: TGTGCCAGCAGTACCACTAGCGCCCACTACGAGCAGTACTTC.

On this clone itself: Sequence at one end of the junction differs from germline and may be a read error. CDR3 residues: CASSLLRAPNTGELFF. CDR3 bases: TGTGCTAGCAGCTTACTCCGGGCCCCGAACACCGGGGAGCTGTTTTTT. V gene TRBV7-7 combines with J gene TRBJ2-2; D is ambiguous. Germline V gene lookup returns CDR1 SSHAT and CDR2 FNYEAQ (reference sequence). The CDR3 covers 16 residues.

The gene calls are TRBV6-5 and TRBJ1-4; TRBD1 might be the D (5 bases). The V end was cut by 6 bases, the J end by 1 base, with 12 bases between. From germline, CDR1 is MNHEY and CDR2 SVGAGI. This CDR3 spans 15 amino acids. The CDR3 here is CASRRRTRTNEKLFF. Here the CDR3 DNA reads TGTGCCAGCAGGCGCCGGACACGAACTAATGAAAAACTGTTTTTT.

Points on this clone: One end of the junction fails to match germline, which may point to a read error. At the DNA level, this CDR3 is encoded by other sequences in the same sample as well. CDR3 in DNA: TGTGCCAGCAGTTTCCTCTGCTACTCACCCTATGAGCAGTACTTC. This codes for CASSFLCYSPYEQYF. V is TRBV7-8 and J is TRBJ2-7; no firm D call. The CDR3 runs to 15 residues. Germline V lookup: CDR1 SGHVS, CDR2 FQNEAQ. Using reference TRBV7-8 and TRBJ2-7 for the parts outside the CDR3, the full variable domain is GAGVSQSPRYKVAKRGQDVALRCDPISGHVSLFWYQQALGQGPEFLTYFQNEAQLDKSGLPSDRFFAERPEGSVSTLKIQRTQQEDSAVYLCASSFLCYSPYEQYFGPGTRLTVT.

The chain couples TRBV5-1 to TRBJ1-1; weak D call: TRBD1 (6 bases). Germline CDR1 reads SGHRS; CDR2 reads YFSETQ. Trimming removed 5 bases from V and 0 bases from J, with 20 bases in between. This CDR3 region has 17 residues. The CDR3 here is CASRKIYQGSLNTEAFF. The CDR3, as DNA: TGCGCCAGCAGGAAGATCTACCAGGGGTCTCTGAACACTGAAGCTTTCTTT.

The V gene is TRBV7-2, the J gene TRBJ1-4; D gene unclear. The CDR3 is made up of 15 amino acids. Germline V gene data show CDR1 as SGHTA and CDR2 as FQGNSA. V lost 5 bases, J lost 0 bases, and 10 bases lay in between. CDR3 in amino acids: CASSQKRATNEKLFF. Here the CDR3 DNA reads TGTGCCAGCAGCCAGAAGCGGGCAACTAATGAAAAACTGTTTTTT.

This clone was observed a few times. CDR3 in DNA: TGTGCCAGCAGCTTTAGCGGGAGGAGGGAAGAGACCCAGTACTTC. Its translation is CASSFSGRREETQYF. The rearrangement joins TRBV11-3 to TRBJ2-5; TRBD2 matches 10 bases. This CDR3 spans 15 amino acids. CDR1 is SGHNT, CDR2 YENEEA, per germline. The V segment lost 3 bases and the J segment 3 bases; nucleotides outside the gene matches: 4.

The chain recombines TRBV10-3 with TRBJ1-3, with D uncertain. V dropped 6 bases and J dropped 4 bases, with 10 bases sitting between them. CDR3 length: 13 residues. Germline CDR1 is ENHRY and CDR2 is SYGVKD. The CDR3 protein is CAIRRVTGNTIYF. The CDR3 DNA reads as TGTGCCATCAGGAGGGTAACGGGAAACACCATATATTTT.

This clone came up many times. The chain employs TRBV7-2 and TRBJ2-1; 13 nucleotides align to TRBD2. CDR3 length: 17 residues. Germline loops: CDR1 SGHTA, CDR2 FQGNSA. The trim removed 4 bases at V and 7 bases at J, leaving 10 bases unmatched. CDR3 sequence reads: CASSYRQLAGGRNEQFF. CDR3 sequence (DNA): TGTGCCAGCAGCTATAGGCAACTAGCGGGAGGGAGGAATGAGCAGTTCTTC.

This chain joins TRBV7-2 and TRBJ2-1; 8 positions agree with TRBD2. The CDR3 has 15 amino acids. Germline assignment: CDR1 SGHTA and CDR2 FQGNSA. Trimming cost V 4 bases and J 5 bases; bases outside gene matches: 7. This chain's CDR3 is CASSSHSSGNNEQFF. CDR3 coding DNA: TGTGCCAGCAGCTCCCATAGTAGCGGGAACAATGAGCAGTTCTTC.

The rearrangement joins TRBV19 to TRBJ1-3; no clear D gene. Trimming cost V 3 bases and J 0 bases, with 6 bases left between them. This CDR3 is built from 14 residues. CDR1 LNHDA and CDR2 SQIVND come from the germline V gene (reference sequence). The chain's CDR3 is CASSIQYSGNTIYF. In nucleotides, the CDR3 is TGTGCCAGTAGTATCCAGTACTCTGGAAACACCATATATTTT.

Points on this clone: A far larger clone is only one base removed, so a read error is likely. The sample carries other DNA sequences with the same CDR3. The chain uses TRBV30 and TRBJ2-5, with a possible D match to TRBD2 (5 bases). Germline CDR1 GTSNPN, CDR2 SVGIG (reference sequence). The CDR3 has 13 amino acids. The CDR3 loop reads CAWSYSAQETQYF. CDR3 bases: TGTGCCTGGAGTTATAGCGCCCAAGAGACACAGTACTTC. The complete variable domain, with remaining parts taken from reference TRBV30 and TRBJ2-5, reads SQTIHQWPATLVQPVGSPLSLECTVEGTSNPNLYWYRQAAGRGLQLLFYSVGIGQISSEVPQNLSASRPQDRQFILSSKKLLLSDSGFYLCAWSYSAQETQYFGPGTRLLVL.

This CDR3 reads CAIAGGVREKLFF. For the CDR3, the DNA is TGTGCCATCGCGGGAGGGGTGCGGGAAAAACTGTTTTTT. The chain has TRBV10-3 and TRBJ1-4, with a tentative D call TRBD1 (5 bases). V lost 8 bases to trimming and J lost 8 bases, with 15 bases between them. This CDR3 has 13 amino acids. Germline assignment: CDR1 ENHRY and CDR2 SYGVKD.

The chain is built from TRBV5-1 and TRBJ2-7; tentative D call: TRBD1 (6 bases). Near its end, the DNA agrees better with TRBJ2-1, so the J call may be wrong. The CDR3 is made up of 15 amino acids. Germline CDR1 SGHRS, CDR2 YFSETQ. CDR3 sequence reads: CASSLEAGTNNEQFF. CDR3 sequence (DNA): TGCGCCAGCAGCTTGGAGGCAGGGACAAACAATGAGCAGTTCTTC.

This rearrangement joins TRBV4-3 to TRBJ2-3; tentatively, D is TRBD2 (5 bases). Trimming took off 1 base at V and 4 bases at J, with 18 bases between the two ends. CDR1 is LGHNA and CDR2 is YSLEER in the germline V gene. The CDR3 is 17 residues long. This chain's CDR3 is CASSQGYTRVGSDTQYF. CDR3 nucleotides: TGCGCCAGCAGCCAAGGCTATACTAGGGTGGGGTCAGATACGCAGTATTTT.

As for this clone: Other DNA sequences in this sample translate to the same CDR3. The V gene is TRBV9, the J gene TRBJ2-1, with D tentatively TRBD1 (7 bases). Germline values: CDR1 SGDLS, CDR2 YYNGEE. Trimming stripped 2 bases from V and 0 bases from J, with 9 bases between. This CDR3 has 15 amino acids. CDR3 in DNA: TGTGCCAGCAGCGTCAGGGGGGACTCCTACAATGAGCAGTTCTTC. Residues: CASSVRGDSYNEQFF.

This clone was seen a few times. The J gene is TRBJ2-3, the V gene TRBV5-1, with a weak D call TRBD1 (6 bases). CDR3 length: 12 residues. Germline V lookup: CDR1 SGHRS, CDR2 YFSETQ. V was trimmed by 7 bases and J by 6 bases, leaving 12 bases between them. CDR3 DNA: TGCGCCAGCGGGGGCCTTGGGGATACGCAGTATTTT. It yields the protein CASGGLGDTQYF.

V gene TRBV15 combines with J gene TRBJ2-7; weak D call: TRBD1 (6 bases). The CDR3 consists of 14 residues. CDR1 is LNHNV and CDR2 is YYDKDF in the germline V gene (reference sequence). With 3 bases removed from V and 2 bases from J, the gap between germline ends came to 11 bases. CDR3 nucleotides: TGTGCCACCAGCAGTCAGGGGCCAACCTACGAGCAGTACTTC. Protein product: CATSSQGPTYEQYF.

The chain is built from TRBV21-1 and TRBJ2-1; the tabulated D call, TRBD2, remains unverified against the DNA. TRBV21-1 is deemed a pseudogene. The CDR3 is 19 amino acids. The CDR3 reads CASSKTRTSGRATYNEQFF. The CDR3, as DNA: TGTGCCAGCAGCAAAACAAGGACTAGCGGGAGAGCTACCTACAATGAGCAGTTCTTC.

As regards this clone: The likely explanation is a read error, given a far larger clone one base away. The rearrangement uses TRBV25-1 and TRBJ2-2, with D possibly called TRBD1 or TRBD2 (5 bases each). Germline V lookup: CDR1 MGHDK, CDR2 SYGVNS. The CDR3 is 16 residues long. The chain's CDR3 is CASSDLSGHNAGELSF. CDR3 bases: TGTGCCAGCAGTGATTTATCAGGACATAACGCCGGGGAGCTGTCTTTT.

This clone was picked up one time. The chain joins TRBV28 to TRBJ2-3, with 9 positions matching TRBD2. CDR1 is MDHEN, CDR2 SYDVKM, per germline. The V gene end was trimmed by 5 bases and the J gene end by 4 bases; junction bases not matched to a gene: 7. This CDR3 has 15 residues. The CDR3, as DNA: TGTGCCAGCAGTCCCAGAGCGGGAGGATCAGATACGCAGTATTTT. This translates into CASSPRAGGSDTQYF.